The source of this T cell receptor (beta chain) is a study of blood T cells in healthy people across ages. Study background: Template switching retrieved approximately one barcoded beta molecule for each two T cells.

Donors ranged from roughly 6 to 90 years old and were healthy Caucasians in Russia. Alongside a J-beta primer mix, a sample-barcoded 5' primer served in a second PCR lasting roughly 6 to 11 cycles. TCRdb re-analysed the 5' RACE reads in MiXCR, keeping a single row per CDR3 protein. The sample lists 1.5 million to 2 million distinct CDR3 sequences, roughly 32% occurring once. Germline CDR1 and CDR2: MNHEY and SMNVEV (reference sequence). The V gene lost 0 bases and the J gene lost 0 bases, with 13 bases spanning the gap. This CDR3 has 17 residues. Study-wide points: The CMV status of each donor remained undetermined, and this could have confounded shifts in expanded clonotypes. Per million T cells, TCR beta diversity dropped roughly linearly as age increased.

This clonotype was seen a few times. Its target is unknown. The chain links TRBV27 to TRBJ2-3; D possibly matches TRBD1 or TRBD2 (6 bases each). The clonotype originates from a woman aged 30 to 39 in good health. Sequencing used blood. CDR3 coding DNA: TGTGCCAGCAGTTTATCGGAGGGGGAGATGAGCACAGATACGCAGTATTTT. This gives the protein CASSLSEGEMSTDTQYF.